Given below is one T cell receptor (beta chain) in context. The specificity of this receptor is unknown. A much larger clone is a single base away; this may be a read error. The data originate from a study of draining lymph node invasion in breast cancer (dated by TCRdb to 2020 to 2021). Regarding the study in general: In a separate targeted assay, sorted memory regulatory T cells and memory conventional CD4 T cells were compared across breast cancer tissues by bulk TCR-beta CDR3 sequencing. Matched non-invaded and tumor-invaded tumor-draining lymph nodes plus the primary tumor were contributed by each patient, with both Treg and Tconv subsets profiled. Lymph nodes from roughly five patients were covered by the separate targeted TCR sequencing, and for three of those patients the primary tumors were sequenced as well. Here is what the overall study found, with its caveats: In each tissue, about 13-22% of Treg TCRs were also present in Tconvs, a finding interpreted as suggesting peripheral induction of Tregs. In the targeted TCR-seq data, Tregs appeared to be more clonally expanded than Tconvs in all tissues, and lower diversity was found for both subsets in tumor than in lymph nodes. Tracking of the top-100 tumor clones could be carried out in just a couple of patients. Some of the top 100 tumor clones were detected in invaded and non-invaded nodes, suggesting recirculation between tumor and draining nodes. The data could not determine whether Treg conversion took place in a particular organ or whether converted Tregs recirculated between nodes and tumor. TCRs shared between the Treg and Tconv subsets were regarded as suggesting, but not proving, a common clonal origin.

Memory regulatory T cells were isolated by sorting for CD4+ CD45RA- CD25high cells. Before staining and sorting, T cells were pre-enriched using a Miltenyi Pan T Cell isolation kit. Immunohistochemistry for estrogen receptor, progesterone receptor, HER2 and Ki-67 was used to characterize primary tumors. Fresh surgical tissue was processed within a few hours after surgery by being cut into small fragments. Tissue fragments were enzymatically digested with Liberase TL plus DNase for roughly 20 minutes and were then filtered through a 40-micrometer strainer. After DAPI live/dead staining, cells were sorted on a BD FACS Aria II at roughly 96-99% purity. Sorted cells were lysed in TCL buffer, and RNA was purified using a Norgen Single Cell RNA purification kit that included DNase treatment. V gives up 6 bases and J gives up 3 bases, and the segment between their germline ends measures 17 bases. Sequences MNHEY (CDR1) and SVGAGI (CDR2) are obtained from the germline V gene. Its CDR3 holds 15 amino acids, cysteine through phenylalanine. Only CDR3 DNA remains: 45 bases, in frame from the first base.

The library was obtained by bulk RNA-seq. The sample was run on an Illumina HiSeq 2500. As for the authors' bioinformatics: For the separate targeted TCR-seq dataset, MiXCR version 2.1.5 with default parameters extracted and quantified CDR3 sequences from raw reads. Each TCR-beta clone in the separate targeted TCR-seq dataset was defined by the V gene, J gene and CDR3 sequence taken together. For the separate targeted TCR-seq dataset, clones with fewer than three counts were filtered out, after which only the 90% most strongly expressed clones in each sample were kept. The separate targeted TCR-seq dataset calculated Treg-Tconv overlap for each tissue as the number of shared clones divided by the total number of Treg clones, multiplied by 100. TCRdb trimmed the raw reads at Q25, called clones with MiXCR and kept productive beta chains. One record per CDR3 amino acid sequence lists the most common genes and DNA. The V and J calls come from TCRdb's annotation, not from the publication. The sample table lists 250 to 350 distinct CDR3 sequences, over 20% of them with a count of one. Of the sample, about 19% is held by the ten largest clones.

The sequencing input was sorted memory Tregs from the tumor. The cell subset or site label, as the study defines it: CD45RA-negative sorted CD4+ T cells (memory Tconv or effector/memory Treg). The source is a female donor with luminal breast cancer. The V and J genes are TRBV6-5 and TRBJ1-2; TRBD1 is a weak D gene call, 5 bases matching. The CDR3 in this case is CASSGGETEYYGYTF. In nucleotides, the sequence is TGTGCCAGCAGCGGGGGGGAGACGGAGTACTATGGCTACACCTTC.